This T cell receptor (beta chain) was obtained from a study of T-cell memory formation after mild COVID-19. Deletions cut 11 bases from V and 0 bases from J, with 17 bases between. Germline-derived CDR1 and CDR2 are ENHRY and SYGVKD. The CDR3 has 14 amino acids. Study-wide points: In pre-infection memory, a portion of responding clones appeared, which suggested that cross-reactive memory joined.

The sample holds many counts of this clonotype. Its antigen is unidentified. TCRdb reprocessed the 5' RACE reads via MiXCR and lists one record per CDR3 protein. The table lists 14,000 to 15,000 distinct CDR3 sequences, around a fifth of them singletons. The TCR was taken from a man younger than 35 who had mild COVID-19 (a few samples of this study predate the infection). Cell type and time point are not known. This rearrangement joins TRBV10-3 to TRBJ2-7; D possibly corresponds to TRBD1 (5 bases). Sequences were obtained from PBMCs or a T cell subset sorted from them (not recorded which). The CDR3 DNA reads TGTGCCCCAAAAGCAAGGGGTCGCTCCTACGAGCAGTACTTC. It codes for CAPKARGRSYEQYF.